The clone carrying this T cell receptor (beta chain) was seen repeatedly, ten times or more. The antigen is unknown. Trimming removed 5 bases at V and 3 bases at J, with 14 bases between. The CDR3 sequence is 15 residues long. Germline V gene lookup returns CDR1 SQVTM and CDR2 ANQGSEA. The source of the sample is a study of identical twins. Overall study results and limits: Rather than following the same donors, the conclusions depended on cross-sectional statistical analysis.

TCRdb fed the 5' RACE reads into MiXCR, producing one record per CDR3 protein. The data show 200,000 to 250,000 distinct CDR3 sequences, with around 6.9% seen just once and 1.5% to 2.5% held by the top ten. Healthy Caucasian individuals made up all the donors. These data were also reused for a study on yellow fever vaccine responses in identical twins.

This TCR derives from a woman aged 18 to 35 in good health. The chain joins TRBV29-1 to TRBJ1-6, with D tentatively TRBD1 (6 bases). Source material: memory (CD45RO+) T cells sorted from blood. CDR3 region: CSVSTGSLYNSPLHF. In DNA form, the CDR3 reads TGCAGCGTTTCGACAGGAAGTCTCTATAATTCACCCCTCCACTTT.